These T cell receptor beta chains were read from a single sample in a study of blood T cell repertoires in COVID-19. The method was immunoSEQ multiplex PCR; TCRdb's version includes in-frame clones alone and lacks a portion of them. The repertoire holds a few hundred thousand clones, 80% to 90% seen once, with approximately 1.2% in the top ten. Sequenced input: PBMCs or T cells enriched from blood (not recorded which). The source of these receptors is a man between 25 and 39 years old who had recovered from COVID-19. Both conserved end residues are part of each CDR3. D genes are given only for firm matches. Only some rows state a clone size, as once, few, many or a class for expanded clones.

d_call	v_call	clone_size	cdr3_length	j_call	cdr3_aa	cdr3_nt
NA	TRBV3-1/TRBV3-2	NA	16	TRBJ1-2	CASSQAGRRAVYGYTF	TGTGCCAGCAGCCAAGCGGGGAGGCGGGCTGTCTATGGCTACACCTTC
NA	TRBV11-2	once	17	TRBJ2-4	CASSPGAQGGAKNIQYF	TGTGCCAGCAGCCCTGGAGCTCAGGGGGGAGCCAAAAACATTCAGTACTTC
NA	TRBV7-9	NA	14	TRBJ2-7	CASSSTSQTYEQYF	TGTGCCAGCAGCTCCACTAGCCAGACCTACGAGCAGTACTTC
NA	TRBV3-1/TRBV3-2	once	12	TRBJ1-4	CASSQRGTQLDF	TGTGCCAGCAGCCAACGTGGTACCCAACTTGATTTT
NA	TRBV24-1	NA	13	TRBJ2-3	CATREEGTDTQYF	TGTGCCACCAGGGAAGAGGGCACAGATACGCAGTATTTT
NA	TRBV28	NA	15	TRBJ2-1	CASRGQLSLISEQFF	TGTGCCAGCAGAGGACAGTTAAGCTTGATTTCGGAGCAGTTCTTC
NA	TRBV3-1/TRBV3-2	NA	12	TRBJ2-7	CATRQAGFEQYF	TGTGCCACCCGACAGGCAGGGTTCGAGCAGTACTTC
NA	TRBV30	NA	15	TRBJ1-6	CACSPVGGNASPLHF	TGTGCCTGTTCTCCTGTGGGGGGGAATGCCTCACCCCTCCACTTT
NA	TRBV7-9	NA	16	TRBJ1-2	CASRWPITRDYYGYTF	TGTGCCAGCAGGTGGCCGATAACAAGGGACTACTATGGCTACACCTTC
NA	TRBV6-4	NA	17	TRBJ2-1	CASSDSGSGASYNEQFF	TGTGCCAGCAGTGACTCAGGTTCAGGGGCATCCTACAATGAGCAGTTCTTC
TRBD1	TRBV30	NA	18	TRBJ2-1	CAWIDRGKKFVSYNEQFF	TGTGCCTGGATTGACAGGGGCAAAAAATTCGTCTCCTACAATGAGCAGTTCTTC
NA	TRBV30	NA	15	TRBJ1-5	CAWTPNNRVGQPQHF	TGTGCCTGGACTCCCAACAACAGGGTGGGGCAGCCCCAGCATTTT
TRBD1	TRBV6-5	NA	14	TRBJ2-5	CASRPPGQSGTQYF	TGTGCCAGCAGACCTCCGGGACAGTCCGGGACCCAGTACTTC
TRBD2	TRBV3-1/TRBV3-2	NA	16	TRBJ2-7	CASSQALAGGYYEQYF	TGTGCCAGCAGCCAAGCCCTGGCGGGAGGGTACTACGAGCAGTACTTC
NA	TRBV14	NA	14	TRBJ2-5	CASSQQAGLVTQYF	TGTGCCAGCAGCCAACAGGCAGGGCTTGTGACCCAGTACTTC
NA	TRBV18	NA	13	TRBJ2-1	CASSPGANNEQFF	TGTGCCAGCTCACCAGGGGCCAACAATGAGCAGTTCTTC
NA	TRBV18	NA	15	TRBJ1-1	CASSPLTGTNTEAFF	TGTGCCAGCTCACCCCTGACAGGAACGAACACTGAAGCTTTCTTT
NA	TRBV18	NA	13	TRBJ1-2	CASSPKFSYGYTF	TGTGCCAGCTCACCGAAGTTCAGCTATGGCTACACCTTC
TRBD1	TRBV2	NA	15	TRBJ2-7	CASRWDREPSYEQYF	TGTGCCAGCAGATGGGACAGAGAACCTTCCTACGAGCAGTACTTC
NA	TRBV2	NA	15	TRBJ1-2	CASRPSRGSDYGYTF	TGTGCCAGCCGCCCATCAAGGGGTTCCGACTATGGCTACACCTTC
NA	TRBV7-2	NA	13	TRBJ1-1	CASSFDSNTEAFF	TGTGCCAGCAGCTTTGACAGTAACACTGAAGCTTTCTTT
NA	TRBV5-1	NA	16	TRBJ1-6	CASSPDGGGYNSPLHF	TGCGCCAGCAGCCCGGACGGCGGAGGCTATAATTCACCCCTCCACTTT
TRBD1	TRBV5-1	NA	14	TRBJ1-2	CASSIGQGVRGYTF	TGCGCCAGCAGCATCGGACAGGGCGTGAGGGGCTACACCTTC
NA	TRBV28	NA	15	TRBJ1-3	CASSLWGDSGNTIYF	TGTGCCAGCAGCCTTTGGGGGGACTCTGGAAACACCATATATTTT
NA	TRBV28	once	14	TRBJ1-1	CASNKGQPNTEAFF	TGTGCCAGCAATAAAGGACAACCGAACACTGAAGCTTTCTTT
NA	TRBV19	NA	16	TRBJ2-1	CASSIREASTYNEQFF	TGTGCCAGTAGTATTCGGGAAGCGTCTACTTACAATGAGCAGTTCTTC
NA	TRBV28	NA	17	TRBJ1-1	CASSGTPGYRPNTEAFF	TGTGCCAGCAGCGGAACCCCGGGTTATAGACCGAACACTGAAGCTTTCTTT
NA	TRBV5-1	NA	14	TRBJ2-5	CASSPGTLQETQYF	TGCGCCAGCAGCCCAGGGACTCTGCAAGAGACCCAGTACTTC